This T cell receptor beta chain was identified during a study of blood T cell repertoires in COVID-19 (dated by TCRdb to about 2020). As for the study more broadly: Samples from collaborators originated in the United States, Italy and Spain and spanned both the acute and convalescent phases of COVID-19. The prospective study material was composed of cDNA or gDNA derived from T cells, B-cell-depleted T cells, or PBMCs. Deeply sampled blood TCRbeta repertoires from subjects exposed to, actively infected with, or recovered from COVID-19 were included in the dataset. The repertoires were released in a freely available public database intended as a resource for research on the immune response to SARS-CoV-2. Samples came from the ongoing ImmuneRACE study (first 160 participants) plus 1,254 subjects from 6 global collaborators. The sample metadata nearly always contained a de-identified subject ID, COVID-19 status, age in years and sex. Where available, HLA class I and class II types were obtained from metadata supplied by the sample provider rather than from assay-based typing. What the authors observed across the whole study: The amount of clinical and demographic metadata varied by source and participant and was provided uncurated.

Concerning this clone itself: The antigen it recognizes is unknown. The sample holds no much larger clone one base away, and base qualities are not on file.

TCRbeta CDR3 regions were amplified from genomic DNA using the immunoSEQ Assay, a bias-controlled multiplex PCR. Under the source paper's analysis protocol: The number of nucleated cells in each sample was estimated from the amplification of reference gene primers within the assay. Sequence reads were collapsed and filtered to measure the absolute abundance of every unique TCRbeta CDR3 rearrangement. For each sample, productive Simpson clonality was calculated as the square root of Simpson's diversity index over productive rearrangements. Sourced from immuneACCESS, this table was stored by TCRdb with only in-frame sequences that have V and J called. A share of the clones is absent; for the studies checked, an unresolved V gene accounts for under half, and the remainder has no known explanation. For V, J and clone size, that table is used; D and trimming come from the DNA. The sample profile shows roughly 100,000 clones; 85% to 90% of them were found once. The ten largest make up 2.5% to 3.5% of the sample.

CDR1 and CDR2 are drawn from the germline V gene: MDHEN, SYDVKM. V lost 3 bases and J lost 0 bases; the stretch between them is 12 bases long. The CDR3 goes from the cysteine to the phenylalanine over 16 residues. Only CDR3 DNA remains: 48 bases, in frame from the first base. Collaborating institutions collected whole blood in K2EDTA tubes following their own protocols. For TCRbeta analysis, collaborators shipped samples as frozen whole blood, isolated PBMCs, or DNA extracted from either of those sample types. The sample consisted of peripheral blood. This TCR came from a man aged 50 to 59 with active or convalescent COVID-19. Recombination connected TRBV28 to TRBJ1-3; the D gene lacks a confident call. The CDR3 protein is CASSFFATYSGNTIYF. The DNA sequence is as follows: TGTGCCAGCAGTTTCTTTGCGACTTACTCTGGAAACACCATATATTTT.